This record covers a single T cell receptor beta chain. Its specificity is not known. Sequencing used immunoSEQ multiplex PCR; TCRdb keeps in-frame clones, though not all of them. The sample contains 150,000 to 200,000 clones, roughly three quarters of which appear only once. This entry is derived from a study of cytomegalovirus exposure and HLA in healthy donors. The study, taken as a whole, reports: In vitro testing confirmed three CMV-associated chains as specific for CMV antigens.

The CDR3 runs 15 residues. Germline CDR1 and CDR2: SNHLY and FYNNEI. After removal of 2 bases from V and 2 bases from J, the junction contained 5 bases not matched to a gene. The chain has TRBV2 and TRBJ2-5, with 7 nucleotides matching TRBD2. Sequencing used PBMCs. The receptor's source is a woman aged 25 to 45 in good health and CMV-seronegative. CDR3 region: CASSEPSGLQETQYF. The DNA of the CDR3 is TGTGCCAGCAGTGAACCTAGCGGACTACAAGAGACCCAGTACTTC.